This T cell receptor beta chain was recovered during a study of early T cells in non-severe SARS-CoV-2 infection (dated by TCRdb to the early 2020s). General notes on the study: TCR sequencing used bulk RNA from unsorted whole blood, so alpha and beta chains could not be paired.

Libraries were constructed by 5' RACE. TCRdb records NextSeq 500 as the sequencer. Unique molecular identifiers were attached to individual cDNA molecules in the TCR library protocol so that sequencing error and PCR bias could be corrected. Both TCR alpha and beta chains were sequenced, and tight co-correlation was observed between alpha and beta sequence abundances in each sample. In the original analysis: Decombinator V4 was used to annotate the V gene, J gene and CDR3 of the TCR sequences. Expanded TCRs were defined as changing significantly between any two time points under a Poisson model with p below 0.0001. TCR abundances were normalised to the total number of TCRs sequenced per sample and expressed as counts per million. MAIT TCRs were defined by TRAV1-2 paired with TRAJ12, TRAJ20 or TRAJ33, and iNKT TCRs by TRAV10 paired with TRAJ18. A search of VDJdb, accessed on 1 November 2021, was run for TCRs annotated to CMV, EBV and SARS-CoV-2, with TCRs annotated for multiple antigens excluded. TCRdb reanalyzed the raw reads on its own, using fastp at Q25 for trimming and MiXCR for clone calling, and kept in-frame beta chains. When rows share a CDR3 protein, they turn into one entry using the most common DNA and genes. The V and J calls come from TCRdb's annotation, not from the publication. The sample has about 23,000 distinct CDR3 sequences on record, more than 4% of them singletons. Approximately 4.2% of the sample is in the top ten clones.

Here is what the overall study found, with its caveats: Matching against VDJdb was skewed toward anti-spike CD8 responses, likely underestimated virus-specific expansions, and missed private and CD4 specificities.

As encoded in the germline V gene, CDR1 is MDHEN while CDR2 is SYDVKM. The CDR3 goes from the cysteine to the phenylalanine over 10 residues. This entry keeps only the CDR3 DNA: 30 bases, framed from base 1. V gives up 3 bases and J gives up 7 bases, and the segment between their germline ends measures 4 bases. This clonotype is identified as medium-sized (0.01 to 0.1%). No cognate antigen has been identified for it. No base quality values were provided; no much bigger clone lies one nucleotide off. A case-control design nested within a healthcare worker cohort in London, UK, was used, with weekly nasopharyngeal swab PCR tests and blood sampling performed. Healthcare workers were enrolled in the week of the UK lockdown, from 23 to 31 March 2020, and were followed every week for up to roughly 15 weeks.

The sequenced material came from whole blood. The rearranged segments are TRBV28 and TRBJ2-7, with the D gene not clear enough to name. This clonotype originated in an adult who was a healthcare worker with PCR-confirmed SARS-CoV-2 infection or an uninfected control (not recorded which). The CDR3 loop reads CASSLGEQYF. The nucleotide sequence reads TGTGCCAGCAGTTTGGGAGAGCAGTACTTC.